Below are 21 T cell receptor beta chains sequenced from a single sample in a study of OX40 agonist ivuxolimab in advanced cancers. Sequencing used immunoSEQ multiplex PCR; TCRdb keeps in-frame clones, though not all of them. The data hold tens of thousands of clones, with roughly 84% observed a single time. Sequences were derived from CD4+ or CD8+ T cells sorted from blood, sampled in a trial of the OX40 agonist ivuxolimab. The receptors here all came from an adult with an advanced solid tumor such as melanoma, head and neck, liver or kidney cancer.

The rearrangement uses TRBV5-6 and TRBJ1-1; unclear D gene. Looked up from germline, CDR1 is SGHDT and CDR2 is YYEEEE. CDR3 length: 14 amino acids. Trimming took off 2 bases at V and 1 base at J, with 9 bases between the two ends. The CDR3 reads CASSFATPNTEAFF. In DNA form, the CDR3 reads TGTGCCAGCAGCTTTGCCACGCCGAACACTGAAGCTTTCTTT.

In nucleotides, the CDR3 is TGTGCCAGCAGTGACTCTGTGGGGGCAGGTGAAAAACTGTTTTTT. Residues: CASSDSVGAGEKLFF. The rearrangement uses TRBV25-1 and TRBJ1-4; D possibly corresponds to TRBD1 (6 bases). V was shortened by 3 bases and J by 7 bases, with 15 bases between the two germline ends. The germline CDR1 and CDR2 sequences are MGHDK and SYGVNS. The CDR3 consists of 15 residues.

As DNA, the CDR3 is TGTGCCAGTAGTATGGGATCAGGATCCCACACTGAAGCTTTCTTT. It yields the protein CASSMGSGSHTEAFF. The J gene is TRBJ1-1, the V gene TRBV19; D call uncertain. V was trimmed by 3 bases and J by 3 bases, leaving 14 bases between them. This CDR3 is built from 15 residues. Looked up from germline, CDR1 is LNHDA and CDR2 is SQIVND (reference sequence).

The genes are TRBV19 and TRBJ1-3; weak D call: TRBD1 (5 bases). Germline CDR1 reads LNHDA; CDR2 reads SQIVND (reference sequence). This CDR3 has 11 residues. The CDR3 coding sequence is TGTGCGGCTTCGGGGGGACACACCATATATTTT. It codes for CAASGGHTIYF.

The chain joins TRBV7-9 to TRBJ2-7; no reliable D call. CDR3 size: 15 residues. CDR1 SEHNR and CDR2 FQNEAQ come from the germline V gene (reference sequence). V was trimmed by 5 bases and J by 0 bases, leaving 14 bases between them. The CDR3 here is CASSLGKVVSYEQYF. DNA of the CDR3: TGTGCCAGCAGCCTGGGTAAAGTGGTCTCCTACGAGCAGTACTTC.

The chain recombines TRBV10-3 with TRBJ1-2, with TRBD1 identical over 8 bases. The CDR3 sequence is 13 residues long. Germline V gives CDR1 ENHRY, CDR2 SYGVKD. V gave up 8 bases and J gave up 4 bases; unmatched junction bases: 6. CDR3 DNA sequence: TGTGCCATCTTTGGGACAGGCACCTATGGCTACACCTTC. Its protein product is CAIFGTGTYGYTF.

This rearrangement joins TRBV4-1 to TRBJ1-1; TRBD1 aligns across 7 bases. The CDR3 is 16 amino acids. V shed 1 base and J 0 bases; nucleotides not matched to a gene: 5. Germline V gene sequence: CDR1 MGHRA, CDR2 YSYEKL. CDR3 in amino acids: CASSQGGTAMNTEAFF. CDR3 nucleotide sequence: TGCGCCAGCAGCCAAGGTGGGACAGCCATGAACACTGAAGCTTTCTTT.

This clone appeared a few times. The V call is TRBV29-1, the J call TRBJ2-7, with 7 bases aligning to TRBD1. The CDR3 totals 13 residues. CDR1 is SQVTM and CDR2 is ANQGSEA in the germline V gene. V was clipped by 6 bases and J by 0 bases; unmatched bases: 5. CDR3 sequence reads: CSVAGGTSYEQYF. Written as DNA, the CDR3 is TGCAGCGTGGCAGGGGGAACCTCCTACGAGCAGTACTTC.

V usage is TRBV18 and J usage is TRBJ2-3, with 7 nucleotides matching TRBD1. Trimming removed 6 bases from V and 0 bases from J; junction bases left unmatched: 6. CDR1 and CDR2 (germline): KGHSH, LQKENI. The CDR3 contains 15 residues. Here the CDR3 reads CASSPGQTSTDTQYF. CDR3 nucleotide sequence: TGTGCCAGCTCCCCGGGACAGACGAGCACAGATACGCAGTATTTT.

This clone was seen only a few times. The V gene is TRBV6-1, the J gene TRBJ1-2, with TRBD1 matching over 7 bases. This CDR3 is 13 amino acids long. J was trimmed by 5 bases and V by 6 bases; bases with no gene match: 6. CDR1 MNHNS and CDR2 SASEGT come from the germline V gene. The CDR3 region is CASREGQSYGYTF. The DNA for the CDR3 is TGTGCCAGCAGAGAGGGACAGTCTTATGGCTACACCTTC.

The sample holds one count of this clone. The chain uses TRBV5-6 and TRBJ1-4; 9 bases are a match to TRBD1. This CDR3 is 14 amino acids long. V gave up 3 bases and J gave up 5 bases; unmatched junction bases: 2. CDR1 and CDR2 from the germline V gene are SGHDT and YYEEEE. The CDR3 loop is CASSSTGGNEKLFF. The DNA of the CDR3 is TGTGCCAGCAGCTCGACAGGGGGGAATGAAAAACTGTTTTTT.

This chain joins TRBV27 and TRBJ2-1, with TRBD2 matching over 9 bases. The CDR3 runs to 17 residues. The germline CDR1 and CDR2 sequences are MNHEY and SMNVEV (reference sequence). V shed 2 bases, J shed 6 bases, and the junction held 11 bases outside the gene matches. In DNA form, the CDR3 reads TGTGCCAGCAGTTTAGTTTTGACAGCGCGGGAGGGCAATGAGCAGTTCTTC. Translated, it gives CASSLVLTAREGNEQFF.

This clone was counted between two and nine times. The V gene is TRBV9, the J gene TRBJ2-7; D is perhaps TRBD2 (6 bases). Trimming removed 4 bases from V and 6 bases from J, with 17 bases in between. CDR3 length equals 14 residues. Germline loops: CDR1 SGDLS, CDR2 YYNGEE. The chain's CDR3 is CASSPDRPGLEQYF. CDR3 DNA sequence: TGTGCCAGCAGCCCAGACCGTCCGGGACTCGAGCAGTACTTC.

The chain is built from TRBV9 and TRBJ2-7; D gene uncertain. The germline V and J ends were trimmed by 4 bases and 3 bases, with 11 bases remaining between them. The CDR3 totals 13 residues. Germline CDR1 and CDR2: SGDLS and YYNGEE. The CDR3 reads CASSPPIDYEQYF. Written as DNA, the CDR3 is TGTGCCAGCAGCCCCCCCATAGACTACGAGCAGTACTTC.

The gene calls are TRBV9 and TRBJ2-1, with 14 bases that match TRBD2. Unmatched junction bases numbered 10, after V lost 3 bases and J lost 8 bases. This CDR3 contains 17 residues. The germline CDR1 and CDR2 sequences are SGDLS and YYNGEE. The DNA of the CDR3 is TGTGCCAGCAGCGACAGACTAGCGGGAGGGGTCGTCTATGAGCAGTTCTTC. This sequence encodes CASSDRLAGGVVYEQFF.

The genes are TRBV4-3 and TRBJ2-5; 7 nucleotides line up with TRBD2. Germline trimming cut 0 bases from V and 5 bases from J; bases unmatched to any gene: 12. Germline V gene lookup returns CDR1 LGHNA and CDR2 YSLEER. The CDR3 runs to 17 residues. The CDR3 reads CASSQDLCTSELETQYF. CDR3 DNA: TGCGCCAGCAGCCAAGACCTATGTACTAGCGAATTGGAGACCCAGTACTTC.

The gene calls are TRBV6-6 and TRBJ2-7; D possibly corresponds to TRBD1 (6 bases). From germline, CDR1 is MNHNY and CDR2 SVGAGI (reference sequence). The V and J ends lost 5 bases and 2 bases respectively, with 19 bases between them. This CDR3 comprises 16 residues. The CDR3 nucleotides are TGTGCCAGCAGTCCTCTTACAGGGTCCCTTACCTACGAGCAGTACTTC. This encodes CASSPLTGSLTYEQYF.

The rearrangement joins TRBV11-2 to TRBJ2-3; D is unresolved. Germline CDR1 and CDR2: SGHAT and FQNNGV. This CDR3 region has 18 residues. Trimming took off 5 bases at V and 1 base at J, with 22 bases between the two ends. CDR3 region: CASSPALAARRGTDTQYF. In DNA, the CDR3 is TGTGCCAGCAGCCCAGCTCTGGCAGCGAGACGGGGCACAGATACGCAGTATTTT. The full variable domain, rest sourced from reference TRBV11-2 and TRBJ2-3, is EAGVAQSPRYKIIEKRQSVAFWCNPISGHATLYWYQQILGQGPKLLIQFQNNGVVDDSQLPKDRFSAERLKGVDSTLKIQPAKLEDSAVYLCASSPALAARRGTDTQYFGPGTRLTVL.

The chain has TRBV7-3 and TRBJ2-7, with a possible D match to TRBD1 (6 bases). Germline-derived CDR1 and CDR2 are SGHTA and FQGTGA. This CDR3 region has 16 residues. With 3 bases removed from V and 3 bases from J, the gap between germline ends came to 18 bases. CDR3 DNA sequence: TGTGCCAGCAGCTTTCTGATGGCAGGGGCGCACTACGAGCAGTACTTC. Encoded protein: CASSFLMAGAHYEQYF.

The V and J genes are TRBV10-3 and TRBJ2-1; D could derive from TRBD1 or TRBD2 (5 bases each). This CDR3 is built from 15 residues. Trimming cost V 3 bases and J 8 bases, with 17 bases left between them. Germline V lookup: CDR1 ENHRY, CDR2 SYGVKD. The DNA of the CDR3 is TGTGCCATCAGTGAAGGGACGGGACGGCGGGATGAGCAGTTCTTC. Its translation: CAISEGTGRRDEQFF.

The chain has TRBV5-8 and TRBJ2-7; TRBD1 matches 10 bases. Germline assignment: CDR1 SGHTS and CDR2 YDEGEE. The CDR3 runs 15 residues. V was clipped by 6 bases and J by 2 bases; unmatched bases: 8. CDR3 bases: TGTGCCAGCAACACCGGGACAGGGGCCACCTACGAGCAGTACTTC. Protein product: CASNTGTGATYEQYF.